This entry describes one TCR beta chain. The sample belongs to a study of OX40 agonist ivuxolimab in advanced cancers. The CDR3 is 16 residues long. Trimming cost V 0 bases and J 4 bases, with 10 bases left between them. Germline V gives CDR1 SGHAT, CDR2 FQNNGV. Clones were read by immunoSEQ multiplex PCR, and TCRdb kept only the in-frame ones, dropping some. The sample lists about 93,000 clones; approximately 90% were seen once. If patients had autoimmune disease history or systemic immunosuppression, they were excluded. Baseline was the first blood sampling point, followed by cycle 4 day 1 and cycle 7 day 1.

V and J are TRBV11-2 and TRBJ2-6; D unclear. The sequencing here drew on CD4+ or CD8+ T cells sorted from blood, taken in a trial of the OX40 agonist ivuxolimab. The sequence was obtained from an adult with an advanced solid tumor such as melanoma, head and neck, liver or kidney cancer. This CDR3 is CASSLDDRAGANVLTF. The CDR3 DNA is TGTGCCAGCAGCTTAGATGATCGAGCGGGGGCCAACGTCCTGACTTTC.